The rows below give T cell receptor beta chains drawn from one sample of a study of cytomegalovirus exposure and HLA in healthy donors. This table comes from immunoSEQ multiplex PCR, and its TCRdb copy is limited to in-frame clones, with some not included. The table includes approximately 190,000 clones, roughly 84% detected once. The sequencing sample was made of PBMCs. These receptors originate from a woman aged 50 to 60 in good health and CMV-seropositive. The CDR3 runs from the conserved cysteine through the conserved F or W.

j_call | cdr3_length | v_call | cdr3_aa
TRBJ1-1 | 15 | TRBV6-5 | CASSSWGRAGTEAFF
TRBJ2-3 | 15 | TRBV14 | CASNQRGAKTDTQYF
TRBJ2-3 | 14 | TRBV7-3 | CASNKGLATDTQYF
TRBJ1-1 | 15 | TRBV7-9 | CASSYKGGAKPEAFF
TRBJ2-5 | 15 | TRBV5-4 | CASSFGGGKEETQYF
TRBJ2-1 | 14 | TRBV10-1 | CATSSGGAYNEQFF
TRBJ2-7 | 15 | TRBV9 | CASSVGQGPSYEQYF
NA | 17 | TRBV9 | CASSVDSPGQGVHEQYF
TRBJ1-2 | 15 | TRBV11-2 | CASSLESYLNYGYTF
TRBJ2-3 | 16 | TRBV7-9 | CASSPLLAGNIDTQYF
TRBJ2-3 | 13 | TRBV6-6 | CASSWDFQDTQYF
TRBJ2-1 | 15 | TRBV5-5 | CASSITGTSANEQFF
TRBJ2-2 | 16 | TRBV11-1 | CASSFLAGINTGELFF
TRBJ2-5 | 19 | TRBV6-4 | CASSDSRTAKVPKAETQYF
TRBJ2-5 | 18 | TRBV7-2 | CASSLAQGTSGSQETQYF
TRBJ1-6 | 16 | TRBV28 | CASSGTGGGYNSPLHF
TRBJ2-2 | 17 | TRBV7-9 | CASSTRFGTGNTGELFF
TRBJ1-1 | 14 | TRBV6-1 | CASRLPGQNTEAFF
TRBJ1-2 | 17 | TRBV5-1 | CASSLATGTGFDYGYTF
TRBJ2-2 | 16 | TRBV6-6 | CASSYLETSGVGELFF
TRBJ2-7 | 15 | TRBV2 | CASRDTGDSPYEQHF
TRBJ2-7 | 15 | TRBV28 | CASTKRQAIVYEQYF
TRBJ1-6 | 14 | TRBV4-2 | CASSQVGGNSPLHF
TRBJ1-5 | 15 | TRBV7-6 | CASSLRTGGNQPQHF
TRBJ1-2 | 15 | TRBV7-2 | CASSLGQGRNYGYTF
TRBJ2-7 | 15 | TRBV9 | CASSVAPSTGDEQYF
TRBJ1-2 | 14 | TRBV6-5 | CASSRLHRDYGYTF